Listed here are 5 T cell receptor beta chains from one sample, sequenced in a study of CD8+ T cells in alopecia areata. Extraction and reverse transcription of RNA yielded cDNA as the sequencing template. This table comes from immunoSEQ multiplex PCR, and its TCRdb copy is limited to in-frame clones, with some not included. The table shows roughly 200,000 clones, with more than 60% occurring only once. The sample in question was CD4+ T cells sorted from blood, obtained at week 0. These receptors originate from a human donor with alopecia areata.

In its sample, this clone was seen a few times. V gene TRBV10-3 combines with J gene TRBJ2-3; TRBD2 matches 7 bases. The CDR3 length is 14 residues. Germline V gene lookup returns CDR1 ENHRY and CDR2 SYGVKD. Trimming at V came to 11 bases and at J to 2 bases, leaving 10 bases not matched to a gene. CDR3 region: CALLPGLLTDTQYF. The DNA of the CDR3 is TGTGCCTTACTCCCGGGACTACTCACAGATACGCAGTATTTT.

This chain uses TRBV7-9 with TRBJ2-2, with D possibly being TRBD2 (5 bases). Per germline, CDR1 SEHNR and CDR2 FQNEAQ (reference sequence). Between the trimmed V and J ends, which lost 2 bases and 6 bases, there was a span of 13 bases. The CDR3 has 15 residues. This CDR3 reads CASSLQATTAGELFF. The DNA of the CDR3 is TGTGCCAGCAGCTTACAAGCGACTACGGCCGGGGAGCTGTTTTTT.

The genes are TRBV2 and TRBJ2-1, with 9 bases fitting TRBD1. Germline assignment: CDR1 SNHLY and CDR2 FYNNEI. V dropped 8 bases and J dropped 7; count of bases not matched to a gene: 3. The CDR3 runs to 12 residues. The CDR3 DNA sequence: TGTGCCAGCGAGACAGGGGGGAATGAGCAGTTCTTC. Translation gives CASETGGNEQFF.

The chain recombines TRBV7-2 with TRBJ1-1, with TRBD1 identical over 12 bases. The CDR3 runs 15 residues. The V gene end was trimmed by 11 bases and the J gene end by 0 bases; junction bases not matched to a gene: 7. Per the germline V gene, CDR1 is SGHTA and CDR2 is FQGNSA. CDR3: CAGTGQGAVNTEAFF. Written as DNA, the CDR3 is TGTGCCGGAACGGGACAGGGGGCCGTGAACACTGAAGCTTTCTTT.

The V gene is TRBV27, the J gene TRBJ2-7, with 8 bases that match TRBD1. The ends lost 6 bases at V and 4 bases at J; junction bases unmatched: 14. Germline V gene data show CDR1 as MNHEY and CDR2 as SMNVEV (reference sequence). CDR3 length equals 16 residues. The CDR3 region has the DNA TGTGCCAGCAGCTTACTCCGCCGGGACAGGTCTTACGAGCAGTACTTC. This codes for CASSLLRRDRSYEQYF.